A single sample gave rise to the 24 T cell receptor beta chains below, sequenced in a study of PD-L1 blockade in urothelial cancer. Generated by immunoSEQ multiplex PCR, the TCRdb table keeps only in-frame clones and is missing some. The data hold about 100,000 clones, with about 90% observed a single time. Sequenced here: PBMCs, sampled around atezolizumab (anti-PD-L1) treatment. The receptor source for this set is a woman at least 80 years old with urothelial cancer.

In DNA form, the CDR3 reads TGTGCCAGTCTCTCGACAGGTCCCAGCAATCAGCCCCAGCATTTT. It translates to CASLSTGPSNQPQHF. The chain combines TRBV19 with TRBJ1-5; possibly TRBD1 for D (6 bases). The CDR3 has 15 residues. The germline V gene encodes CDR1 LNHDA and CDR2 SQIVND (reference sequence). V lost 8 bases, J lost 1 base, and 15 bases lay in between.

This chain links TRBV28 with TRBJ2-7, with TRBD1 matching 7 bases. Germline CDR1 MDHEN, CDR2 SYDVKM. This CDR3 is 15 amino acids long. V trimming: 9 bases; J trimming: 2 bases; junction bases outside the gene matches: 13. CDR3 DNA sequence: TGTGCCAGTTTTTCCGGGACAGCGAGCCCCTACGAGCAGTACTTC. Its translation is CASFSGTASPYEQYF.

This rearrangement joins TRBV28 to TRBJ1-1; a weak D match, TRBD1 (6 bases). Per germline, CDR1 MDHEN and CDR2 SYDVKM. CDR3 length: 15 residues. V was shortened by 5 bases and J by 3 bases, with 16 bases between the two germline ends. The CDR3 DNA sequence: TGTGCCAGCAGTACCTCAGGGGCCCTGGACACTGAAGCTTTCTTT. It specifies CASSTSGALDTEAFF.

The chain couples TRBV19 to TRBJ2-2, with 8 nucleotides matching TRBD1. Germline V gene lookup returns CDR1 LNHDA and CDR2 SQIVND (reference sequence). Unmatched junction bases numbered 9, after V lost 4 bases and J lost 2 bases. This CDR3 is 17 amino acids long. CDR3 in DNA: TGTGCCAGTAGTAATCAGCAGGGGGCGGCAAACACCGGGGAGCTGTTTTTT. Protein: CASSNQQGAANTGELFF.

J is TRBJ2-2 and V is TRBV5-5; possibly TRBD1 for D (6 bases). Germline loops: CDR1 SGHKS, CDR2 YYEKEE (reference sequence). The CDR3 extends over 15 amino acids. Trimming removed 3 bases at V and 1 base at J, with 10 bases between. The CDR3 sequence is CASSSQGVNTGELFF. Written as DNA, the CDR3 is TGTGCCAGCAGCTCACAGGGAGTGAACACCGGGGAGCTGTTTTTT.

This chain joins TRBV10-1 and TRBJ2-1; 9 bases match TRBD2. Per germline, CDR1 WNHNN and CDR2 SYGVQD (reference sequence). The junction had 10 bases not matched to a gene; V was cut back by 8 bases and J by 8 bases. The CDR3 sequence is 14 residues long. DNA for the CDR3: TGCGCCAGCGGTAGAGCGGGAGGTATCGATGAGCAGTTCTTC. Its protein product is CASGRAGGIDEQFF.

The genes are TRBV18 and TRBJ2-7; D is perhaps TRBD1 (5 bases). Germline V gives CDR1 KGHSH, CDR2 LQKENI. This CDR3 has 13 amino acids. Trimming took off 2 bases at V and 5 bases at J, with 10 bases between the two ends. The chain's CDR3 is CASSPSGRDEQYF. CDR3 nucleotide sequence: TGTGCCAGCTCACCATCGGGCAGGGACGAGCAGTACTTC.

The chain joins TRBV6-5 to TRBJ1-5; a weak D match, TRBD1 (6 bases). Per the germline V gene, CDR1 is MNHEY and CDR2 is SVGAGI. V was pared by 4 bases and J by 1 base, with 14 bases between. There are 16 residues in the CDR3. The CDR3 spells CASSSHRGASNQPQHF. CDR3 DNA: TGTGCCAGCAGTTCTCACCGGGGGGCAAGCAATCAGCCCCAGCATTTT.

The chain combines TRBV28 with TRBJ2-1; D may be TRBD2 (5 bases). The CDR3 covers 11 residues. Germline loops: CDR1 MDHEN, CDR2 SYDVKM. Trimming removed 4 bases from V and 7 bases from J, with 5 bases in between. In DNA form, the CDR3 reads TGTGCCAGCAGTTCGGGGAATGAGCAGTTCTTC. Residues: CASSSGNEQFF.

The chain joins TRBV9 to TRBJ2-7; 12 positions agree with TRBD2. The trim removed 4 bases at V and 5 bases at J, leaving 16 bases unmatched. This CDR3 has 18 amino acids. Germline CDR1 is SGDLS and CDR2 is YYNGEE. The DNA for the CDR3 is TGTGCCAGCAGCTCCGGACTAGCGGGATTTTCCACGCCTGACGAGCAGTACTTC. Its translation: CASSSGLAGFSTPDEQYF.

The chain joins TRBV19 to TRBJ1-1; 10 bases line up with TRBD1. This CDR3 has 15 residues. Germline V gene sequence: CDR1 LNHDA, CDR2 SQIVND (reference sequence). V dropped 1 base and J dropped 7; count of bases not matched to a gene: 6. CDR3 in DNA: TGTGCCAGTAGTATAGGTGGGACAGGGGCAATTGAAGCTTTCTTT. Protein: CASSIGGTGAIEAFF.

The chain uses TRBV2 and TRBJ2-1; 10 positions match TRBD1. V was pared by 8 bases and J by 9 bases, with 7 bases of the junction left unmatched. Per the germline V gene, CDR1 is SNHLY and CDR2 is FYNNEI. This CDR3 is built from 13 residues. CDR3 nucleotide sequence: TGTGCCAGCGCCGGGACAGGGGATGGTGAGCAGTTCTTC. Translation: CASAGTGDGEQFF.

The V call is TRBV5-1, the J call TRBJ2-6; D remains unclear. CDR1 is SGHRS and CDR2 is YFSETQ in the germline V gene. Between the trimmed V and J ends, which lost 4 bases and 4 bases, there was a span of 12 bases. CDR3 length: 15 amino acids. The CDR3 loop reads CASSLGAYGANVLTF. The CDR3 DNA sequence: TGCGCCAGCAGCCTCGGTGCGTACGGGGCCAACGTCCTGACTTTC.

The CDR3 DNA sequence: TGTGCCAGCAGCTTCGGCGCAGGGGGAACCTACGAGCAGTACTTC. Translating gives CASSFGAGGTYEQYF. The rearrangement uses TRBV11-2 and TRBJ2-7, with 7 bases matching TRBD1. The V segment lost 3 bases and the J segment 2 bases; nucleotides outside the gene matches: 7. The CDR3 contains 15 residues. Germline values: CDR1 SGHAT, CDR2 FQNNGV.

The chain has TRBV27 and TRBJ1-2; TRBD1 agrees at 12 bases. V lost 6 bases to trimming and J lost 5 bases; unmatched junction nucleotides: 10. Per the germline V gene, CDR1 is MNHEY and CDR2 is SMNVEV (reference sequence). The CDR3 has 16 residues. For the CDR3, the DNA is TGTGCCAGCAGACTCACCCGGGACAGGGGGCGTTATGGCTACACCTTC. Protein: CASRLTRDRGRYGYTF.

The chain recombines TRBV7-6 with TRBJ2-2, with 7 bases identical to TRBD2. The CDR3 runs to 17 residues. Trimming took 3 bases from V and 1 from J; bases not matched to a gene: 8. In germline, CDR1 is SGHVS, CDR2 FNYEAQ. The CDR3 DNA reads as TGTGCCAGCAGCTTGGGAAGCGGGACGGGGAACACCGGGGAGCTGTTTTTT. The encoded protein is CASSLGSGTGNTGELFF.

CDR3 region: CASSSYDRDRGDTQYF. The CDR3 DNA reads TGTGCCAGCAGCTCCTACGACCGGGACAGGGGAGATACGCAGTATTTT. This rearrangement joins TRBV7-3 to TRBJ2-3; TRBD1 matches 10 bases. The CDR3 contains 16 residues. J gave up 5 bases and V 4 bases, and 9 bases lay outside the gene matches. CDR1 and CDR2 (germline): SGHTA, FQGTGA.

The CDR3 coding sequence is TGTGCCAGCAGCTGGGGACTAGCTCTAACTAGCACAGATACGCAGTATTTT. Translated: CASSWGLALTSTDTQYF. The chain carries TRBV5-6 and TRBJ2-3; 9 bases align to TRBD2. The CDR3 sequence is 17 residues long. Germline V gives CDR1 SGHDT, CDR2 YYEEEE. V was pared by 3 bases and J by 0 bases, with 8 bases of the junction left unmatched.

The chain couples TRBV11-2 to TRBJ2-7; TRBD2 aligns across 8 bases. This CDR3 has 16 amino acids. J lost 5 bases, V lost 0 bases, and 9 bases had no gene match. Germline lookup yields CDR1 SGHAT and CDR2 FQNNGV. CDR3 in amino acids: CASSLDPSGRGNEQYF. CDR3 sequence (DNA): TGTGCCAGCAGCTTAGACCCTTCCGGGAGGGGGAACGAGCAGTACTTC.

This rearrangement joins TRBV28 to TRBJ1-4, with D perhaps matching TRBD1 (6 bases). Looked up from germline, CDR1 is MDHEN and CDR2 is SYDVKM. V was shortened by 2 bases and J by 0 bases, with 7 bases between the two germline ends. There are 15 residues in the CDR3. DNA for the CDR3: TGTGCCAGCAGTTTAGGACAGACAACTAATGAAAAACTGTTTTTT. It specifies CASSLGQTTNEKLFF. The whole variable domain, remainder taken from reference TRBV28 and TRBJ1-4, is DVKVTQSSRYLVKRTGEKVFLECVQDMDHENMFWYRQDPGLGLRLIYFSYDVKMKEKGDIPEGYSVSREKKERFSLILESASTNQTSMYLCASSLGQTTNEKLFFGSGTQLSVL.

V and J are TRBV7-9 and TRBJ1-5, with a possible D match to TRBD1 (6 bases). Germline values: CDR1 SEHNR, CDR2 FQNEAQ (reference sequence). The CDR3 totals 17 residues. Trimming left V 4 bases short and J 1 base short, with 17 bases between. The CDR3 DNA reads TGTGCCAGCAGCTCGGGGAACTCAGGGGAAAGCAATCAGCCCCAGCATTTT. Translating gives CASSSGNSGESNQPQHF.

DNA for the CDR3: TGTGCCAGCAGTTTATCCTTCCCAGGACTAGCGGGAGGGGTTAAGACCCAGTACTTC. This codes for CASSLSFPGLAGGVKTQYF. V and J are TRBV28 and TRBJ2-5, with TRBD2 matching over 15 bases. V lost 1 base to trimming and J lost 6 bases; unmatched junction nucleotides: 12. The germline V gene has CDR1 MDHEN and CDR2 SYDVKM. The CDR3 runs to 19 residues.

V usage is TRBV19 and J usage is TRBJ1-5, with 7 bases that match TRBD1. The V gene's germline CDR1 is LNHDA and CDR2 SQIVND (reference sequence). CDR3 length: 15 amino acids. V trimming: 5 bases; J trimming: 2 bases; junction bases outside the gene matches: 6. CDR3 sequence (DNA): TGTGCCAGTAGTCCGCCAGGGGGGCGCAATCAGCCCCAGCATTTT. This translates into CASSPPGGRNQPQHF.

The chain has TRBV6-5 and TRBJ1-1, with D perhaps TRBD1 (6 bases). The germline V gene encodes CDR1 MNHEY and CDR2 SVGAGI. This CDR3 has 14 amino acids. Between the trimmed V and J ends, which lost 0 bases and 6 bases, there was a span of 11 bases. The CDR3 protein is CASSYSTGSSEAFF. CDR3 coding DNA: TGTGCCAGCAGTTACTCCACAGGGAGCTCTGAAGCTTTCTTT.